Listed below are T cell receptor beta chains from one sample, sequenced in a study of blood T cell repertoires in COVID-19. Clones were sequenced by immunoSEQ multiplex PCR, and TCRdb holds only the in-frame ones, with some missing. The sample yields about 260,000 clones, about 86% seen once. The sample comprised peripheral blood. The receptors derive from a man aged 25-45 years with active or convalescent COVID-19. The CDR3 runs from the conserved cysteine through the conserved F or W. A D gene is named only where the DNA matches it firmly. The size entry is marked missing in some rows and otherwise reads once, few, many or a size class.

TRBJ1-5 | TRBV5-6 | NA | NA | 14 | TGTGCCAGCAGCTTGTATCAGGCTGGTCAGCCCCAGCATTTT | CASSLYQAGQPQHF
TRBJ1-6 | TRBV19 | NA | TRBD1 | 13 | TGTGCCAGTGCCCGACAGGGGGATTCACCCCTCCACTTT | CASARQGDSPLHF
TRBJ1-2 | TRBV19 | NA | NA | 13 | TGTGCCAGTAGGGGGGCGAGGGGCTATGGCTACACCTTC | CASRGARGYGYTF
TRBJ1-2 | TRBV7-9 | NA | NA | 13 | TGTGCCAGCAGCCCGAGCGGGGGCTATGGCTACACCTTC | CASSPSGGYGYTF
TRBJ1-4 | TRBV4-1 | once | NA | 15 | TGCGCCAGCAAGGGACAAGAGAGGACTAATGAAAAACTGTTTTTT | CASKGQERTNEKLFF
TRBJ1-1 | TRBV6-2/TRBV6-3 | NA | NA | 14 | TGTGCCAGCAGTTACTCATCCGTGAACACTGAAGCTTTCTTT | CASSYSSVNTEAFF
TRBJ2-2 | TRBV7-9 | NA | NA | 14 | TGTGCCACCGTTTACCAGGGTGACACCGGGGAGCTGTTTTTT | CATVYQGDTGELFF
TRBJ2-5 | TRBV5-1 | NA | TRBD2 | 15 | TGCGCCAGCTCGTCGGCTAGCGGACACCAAGAGACCCAGTACTTC | CASSSASGHQETQYF
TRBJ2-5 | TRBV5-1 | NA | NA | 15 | TGCGCCAGCAGCTTGCAACCCACAAACCAAGAGACCCAGTACTTC | CASSLQPTNQETQYF
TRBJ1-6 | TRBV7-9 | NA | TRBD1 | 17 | TGTGCCAGCAGCCAGAATCCGGTGGACAGGGATAATTCACCCCTCCACTTT | CASSQNPVDRDNSPLHF
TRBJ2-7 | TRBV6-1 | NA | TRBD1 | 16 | TGTGCCAGCAGTGAAGGCCGCGGACAGGGTTCCCACGAGCAGTACTTC | CASSEGRGQGSHEQYF
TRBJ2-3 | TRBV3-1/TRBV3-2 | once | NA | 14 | TGTGCCAGCACCCAGAGGCGGAGCCGAGATACGCAGTATTTT | CASTQRRSRDTQYF
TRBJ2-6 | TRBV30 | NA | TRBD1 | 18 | TGTGCCTGGAGTGTATTGGACAGGGGGCTCTCTGGGGCCAACGTCCTGACTTTC | CAWSVLDRGLSGANVLTF
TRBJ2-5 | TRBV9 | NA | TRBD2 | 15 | TGTGCCAGCAGCGAACTAGCGAGGAGCCAAGAGACCCAGTACTTC | CASSELARSQETQYF
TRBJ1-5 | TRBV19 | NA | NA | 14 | TGTGCCAGTAGTATAATCCCAGGGGATCAGCCCCAGCATTTT | CASSIIPGDQPQHF
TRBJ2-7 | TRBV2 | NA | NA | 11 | TGTGCCAGCCATTCCTCCTACGAGCAGTACTTC | CASHSSYEQYF
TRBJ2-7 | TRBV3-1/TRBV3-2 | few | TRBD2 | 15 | TGTGCCAGCAGCCAAGATTCGACTAGCGGATACGAGCAGTACTTC | CASSQDSTSGYEQYF
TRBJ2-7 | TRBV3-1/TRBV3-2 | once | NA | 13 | TGTGCCAGCAGCCGCGTCCCAAACTACGAGCAGTACTTC | CASSRVPNYEQYF
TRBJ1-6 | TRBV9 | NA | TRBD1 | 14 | TGTGCCAGCAGCGTAGGGGACAGGGTCTCACCCCTCCACTTT | CASSVGDRVSPLHF
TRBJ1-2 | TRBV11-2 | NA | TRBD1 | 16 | TGTGCCAGCAGCCCAAGCAGGGACAGGCCCAATAGAGGCTACACCTTC | CASSPSRDRPNRGYTF
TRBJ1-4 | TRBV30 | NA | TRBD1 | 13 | TGTGCCTGCCACCCCGGGACAGGTGAAAAACTGTTTTTT | CACHPGTGEKLFF
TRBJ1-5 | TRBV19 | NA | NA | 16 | TGTGCCAGTAGGGAAACAGGGCGGTATAGCAATCAGCCCCAGCATTTT | CASRETGRYSNQPQHF
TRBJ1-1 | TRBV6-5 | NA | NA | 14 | TGTGCCAGCAGTTATACTAACCGGGACAATGAAGCTTTCTTT | CASSYTNRDNEAFF
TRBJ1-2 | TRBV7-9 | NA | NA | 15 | TGTGCCAGCAGCCAGCTGACCTCGACAGTCTATGGCTACACCTTC | CASSQLTSTVYGYTF
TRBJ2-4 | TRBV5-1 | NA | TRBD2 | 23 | TGCGCCAGCAGCTTGGCCCCAGACCGAGTCGATCTAGCGGGGACCCTATCCAAAAACATTCAGTACTTC | CASSLAPDRVDLAGTLSKNIQYF
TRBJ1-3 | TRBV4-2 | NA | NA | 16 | TGTGCCAGCAGCCAGAGCGCAGGGTCCTCTGGAAACACCATATATTTT | CASSQSAGSSGNTIYF
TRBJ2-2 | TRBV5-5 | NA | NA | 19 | TGTGCCAGCAGCTGGGCAGGTGAGCTGCGACTAAATCGTGCCGGGGAGCTGTTTTTT | CASSWAGELRLNRAGELFF
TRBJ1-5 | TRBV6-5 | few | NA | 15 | TGTGCCAGCAGTTACGCCAGGAACAACAATCAGCCCCAGCATTTT | CASSYARNNNQPQHF
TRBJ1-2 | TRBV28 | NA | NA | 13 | TGTGCCAGCAGTTTAGGCTTCAACTATGGCTACACCTTC | CASSLGFNYGYTF
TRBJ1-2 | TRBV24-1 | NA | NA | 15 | TGTGCCACCAGTGGACGGGACAAGGGCAACTATGGCTACACCTTC | CATSGRDKGNYGYTF
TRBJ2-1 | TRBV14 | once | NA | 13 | TGTGCCAGCAGCCAACTCCCGGGGAATGAGCAGTTCTTC | CASSQLPGNEQFF
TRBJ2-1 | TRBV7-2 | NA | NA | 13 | TGTGCCAGCAGCTTAGGGCCAGGCAATGAGCAGTTCTTC | CASSLGPGNEQFF
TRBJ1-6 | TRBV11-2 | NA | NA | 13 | TGTGCCAGCAGCAACCAGGCCGATTCACCCCTCCACTTT | CASSNQADSPLHF
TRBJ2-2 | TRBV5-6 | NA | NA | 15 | TGTGCCAGCAGCTTGGGTCTAGTTGGTACCGGGGAGCTGTTTTTT | CASSLGLVGTGELFF
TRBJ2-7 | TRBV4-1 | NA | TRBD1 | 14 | TGCGCCAGCAGCCAACCGGGACAGAGGTACGAGCAGTACTTC | CASSQPGQRYEQYF
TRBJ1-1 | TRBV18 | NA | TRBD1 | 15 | TGTGCCAGCTCACTCCAGACAGGGATGAACACTGAAGCTTTCTTT | CASSLQTGMNTEAFF
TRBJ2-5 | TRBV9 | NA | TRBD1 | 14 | TGTGCCAGCAGCGGAGGGACAGGGCAAGAGACCCAGTACTTC | CASSGGTGQETQYF
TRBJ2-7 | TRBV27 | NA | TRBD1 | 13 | TGTGCCAGCAGTCCTCAGACAGGGTCCGAGCAGTACTTC | CASSPQTGSEQYF
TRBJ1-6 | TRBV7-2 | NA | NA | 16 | TGTGCCAGCAGCGCGGATGGAAGCTCCTATAATTCACCCCTCCACTTT | CASSADGSSYNSPLHF
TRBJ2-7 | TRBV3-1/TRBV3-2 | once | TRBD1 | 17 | TGTGCCAGCAGCCAAGCAGGACAGGGTTCGGGTCCCTACGAGCAGTACTTC | CASSQAGQGSGPYEQYF
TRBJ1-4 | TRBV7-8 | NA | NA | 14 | TGTGCCAGCAGCCCCGCCGGAACTAATGAAAAACTGTTTTTT | CASSPAGTNEKLFF
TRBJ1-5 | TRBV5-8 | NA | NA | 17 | TGTGCCAGCAGCGAACAACCGGGTGGTTTATCTATCCAGCCCCAGCATTTT | CASSEQPGGLSIQPQHF
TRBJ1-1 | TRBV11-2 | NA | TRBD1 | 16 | TGTGCCAGCAGCCCTGAGGGGGCTGGGTGGAACACTGAAGCTTTCTTT | CASSPEGAGWNTEAFF
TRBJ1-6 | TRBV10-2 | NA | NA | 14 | TGCGCCAGCAGTGAGTGGGAAACGGGGTCACCCCTCCACTTT | CASSEWETGSPLHF
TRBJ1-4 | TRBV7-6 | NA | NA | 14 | TGTGCCAGCAGCGCGAGGATTTATAATGAAAAACTGTTTTTT | CASSARIYNEKLFF
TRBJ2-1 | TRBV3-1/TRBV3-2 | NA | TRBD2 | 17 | TGTGCCAGCAGCCTATCGACTAGCGGGGGGCTATACAATGAGCAGTTCTTC | CASSLSTSGGLYNEQFF
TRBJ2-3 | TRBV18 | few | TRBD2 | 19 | TGTGCCAGCCCCGACTTGGAGCGGGGGGCCCCGACCCTCACAGATACGCAGTATTTT | CASPDLERGAPTLTDTQYF
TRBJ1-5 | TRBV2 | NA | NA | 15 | TGTGCCAGCAGTGGCGCAACAGTTACAAATCAGCCCCAGCATTTT | CASSGATVTNQPQHF
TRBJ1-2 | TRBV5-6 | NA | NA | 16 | TGTGCCAGCAGCTCCTACCGATCAGGACAGAACTATGGCTACACCTTC | CASSSYRSGQNYGYTF
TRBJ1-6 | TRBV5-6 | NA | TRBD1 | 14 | TGTGCCAGCAGTTGGACAGGTTCGAATTCACCCCTCCACTTT | CASSWTGSNSPLHF
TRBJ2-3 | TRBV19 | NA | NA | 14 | TGTGCCAGTAGTATTATGGTAACAGCAGATACGCAGTATTTT | CASSIMVTADTQYF
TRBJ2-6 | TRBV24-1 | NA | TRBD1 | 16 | TGTGCCACCAGTGCACGGGGACAGTGTGGGGCCAACGTCCTGACTTTC | CATSARGQCGANVLTF